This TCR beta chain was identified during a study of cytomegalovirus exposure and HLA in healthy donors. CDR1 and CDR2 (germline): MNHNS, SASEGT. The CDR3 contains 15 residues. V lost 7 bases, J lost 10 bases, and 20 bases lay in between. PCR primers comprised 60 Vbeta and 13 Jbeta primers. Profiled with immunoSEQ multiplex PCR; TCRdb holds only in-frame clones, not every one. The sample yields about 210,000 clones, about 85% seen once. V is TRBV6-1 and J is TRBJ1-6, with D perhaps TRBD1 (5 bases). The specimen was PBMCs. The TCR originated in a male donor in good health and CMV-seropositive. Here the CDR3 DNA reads TGTGCCAGCACCGCGGCGGGGACCGTTGGATCACCCCTCCACTTT. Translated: CASTAAGTVGSPLHF.